These T cell receptor beta chains were read from a single sample in a study of vaccination and CD4 T cells after COVID-19. These TCRs' antigens remain unknown. TCRdb itself ran the PCR reads through MiXCR, one entry per CDR3 protein. The table lists approximately 15,000 distinct CDR3 sequences, approximately 60% of them singletons. Sequencing used CD4+ T cells from blood, cultured in vitro. These receptors were obtained from a human donor who had recovered from COVID-19. CDR3s include the opening cysteine and the closing phenylalanine or tryptophan. A D gene is named only where the DNA matches it firmly. Clone size is given for some rows only: seen once, a few or many times, or a class if the clone is expanded.

clone size,D gene,CDR3 length,J gene,V gene,CDR3 DNA,CDR3 protein
few,TRBD1,13,TRBJ1-2,TRBV6-1,TGTGCCAGCAGTGAGACAGGGGACTATGGCTACACCTTC,CASSETGDYGYTF
few,TRBD2,13,TRBJ2-5,TRBV7-9,TGTGCCAGCAGCGCCAGCGGGGGGGAGACCCAGTACTTC,CASSASGGETQYF
NA,TRBD2,16,TRBJ2-1,TRBV20-1,TGCAGTGCTAGTTCGACCGGACTAGCGGGAATGAATGAGCAGTTCTTC,CSASSTGLAGMNEQFF
few,NA,15,TRBJ1-6,TRBV24-1,TGTGCCACCAGTGATTTAGGGCCTCCAAATTCACCCCTCCACTTT,CATSDLGPPNSPLHF
NA,TRBD1,19,TRBJ1-1,TRBV11-2,TGTGCCAGCAGCTTAGATCGGCTGCGGGGGACAGGGTGGAACACTGAAGCTTTCTTT,CASSLDRLRGTGWNTEAFF
NA,NA,13,TRBJ2-5,TRBV30,TGTGCCTGGAGCGTAGGCCTTGAAGAGACCCAGTACTTC,CAWSVGLEETQYF
NA,NA,13,TRBJ1-2,TRBV5-1,TGCGCCAGCAGCTTGGTGGGGATAAGGGGCTACACCTTC,CASSLVGIRGYTF
NA,TRBD2,15,TRBJ2-5,TRBV10-3,TGTGCCAGCAGTGAGACTAGCGGGAGGGTGGAGACCCAGTACTTC,CASSETSGRVETQYF
NA,NA,13,TRBJ1-2,TRBV28,TGTGCCAGCAGCGCCCCGCTTTACTATGGCTACACCTTC,CASSAPLYYGYTF
NA,NA,14,TRBJ1-6,TRBV6-1,TGTGCCAGCAACGGACAGCAGAATAATTCACCCCTCCACTTT,CASNGQQNNSPLHF
NA,NA,13,TRBJ2-5,TRBV2,TGTGCCAGCAGGACCGCCGATGGCGTGACCCAGTACTTC,CASRTADGVTQYF
NA,NA,16,TRBJ2-1,TRBV20-1,TGCAGTGCTAGAGATGGCGGAGGGAGCTCCTACAATGAGCAGTTCTTC,CSARDGGGSSYNEQFF
NA,NA,13,TRBJ1-5,TRBV19,TGTGCCAGTAGCGCCGAGACGGGTCAGCCCCAGCATTTT,CASSAETGQPQHF
few,NA,15,TRBJ1-6,TRBV27,TGTGCCAGCAGTTTACCTCAGGGGAATAATTCACCCCTCCACTTT,CASSLPQGNNSPLHF
NA,TRBD1,14,TRBJ2-5,TRBV20-1,TGCAGTGCCATTGGGACAGGGGGTCAAGAGACCCAGTACTTC,CSAIGTGGQETQYF
NA,NA,11,TRBJ1-2,TRBV29-1,TGCAGCGTTGAGGTGACCTATGGCTACACCTTC,CSVEVTYGYTF
few,NA,14,TRBJ1-1,TRBV6-1,TGTGCCAGCAGTGAAGAATGGGTGAACACTGAAGCTTTCTTT,CASSEEWVNTEAFF
NA,TRBD2,14,TRBJ2-1,TRBV19,TGTGCCACCCAGAGCGGGAGCTCCTACAATGAGCAGTTCTTC,CATQSGSSYNEQFF
few,TRBD1,17,TRBJ2-7,TRBV6-1,TGTGCCAGCAGTGAAGTGGGGTGGGGGACAGGGAGTGGCGAGCAGTACTTC,CASSEVGWGTGSGEQYF
NA,NA,13,TRBJ2-3,TRBV5-1,TGCGCCAGCAGCTCGACAGGCACAGATACGCAGTATTTT,CASSSTGTDTQYF
NA,NA,15,TRBJ1-1,TRBV12-3/TRBV12-4,TGTGCCAGCAGTGCAGACCGGCCGAGGGGCACTGAAGCTTTCTTT,CASSADRPRGTEAFF
NA,TRBD1,14,TRBJ1-6,TRBV19,TGTGCCAGCTCCCGGGACAGGGGGGATTCACCCCTCCACTTT,CASSRDRGDSPLHF
NA,NA,13,TRBJ1-1,TRBV12-3/TRBV12-4,TGTGCCAGCAGCTCTTCAGGGGACACTGAAGCTTTCTTT,CASSSSGDTEAFF